This is a list of T cell receptor beta chains from one sample in a study of cytomegalovirus exposure and HLA in healthy donors. Assay used: immunoSEQ multiplex PCR; TCRdb lists only in-frame clones, some missing. The data hold approximately 200,000 clones, with just over 90% observed a single time. The specimen was PBMCs. These receptors originate from a woman aged 18-29 years in good health and CMV-seronegative. CDR3s include the opening cysteine and the closing phenylalanine or tryptophan. Clone size is not always given. Where it is, it says once, few, many or a class for expanded clones.

j_call v_call clone_size cdr3_aa
TRBJ2-5 TRBV6-1 - CASSGASGQETQYF
TRBJ1-3 TRBV18 once CASSPPHSGPGNTIYF
TRBJ2-5 TRBV5-1 - CASSLSGRQETQYF
TRBJ1-4 TRBV4-2 - CASSRDRGLGEKLFF
TRBJ2-7 TRBV6-6 - CASRLAAGTAYEQYF
TRBJ2-7 TRBV6-1 once CASSRTGNEQYF
TRBJ1-1 TRBV7-8 once CASSIDLTEAFF
TRBJ1-1 TRBV27 - CASSPTTGVSMSTEAFF
TRBJ2-7 TRBV5-1 - CASSLAGGSTYEQYF
TRBJ2-1 TRBV11-2 - CASGKREGQGAYEQFF
TRBJ2-5 TRBV19 - CASSIASGAGETQYF
TRBJ2-7 TRBV9 - CASSVGVLGWYEQYF
TRBJ2-1 TRBV28 - CASSQSTGVSYNEQFF
TRBJ2-3 TRBV6-4 - CASSDTGLETDTQYF
TRBJ2-7 TRBV4-2 - CASSQDELAESYEQYF
TRBJ2-1 TRBV19 - CASRTYNEQFF
TRBJ2-5 TRBV5-1 - CASLGLAEETQYF
TRBJ2-7 TRBV6-5 - CASSEQGYEQYF
TRBJ2-1 TRBV9 - CASSVSAGLAGNPSYNEQFF
TRBJ1-2 TRBV11-2 - CASSLPGQPYGYTF
TRBJ1-5 TRBV19 - CASSVPGTGTQPQHF